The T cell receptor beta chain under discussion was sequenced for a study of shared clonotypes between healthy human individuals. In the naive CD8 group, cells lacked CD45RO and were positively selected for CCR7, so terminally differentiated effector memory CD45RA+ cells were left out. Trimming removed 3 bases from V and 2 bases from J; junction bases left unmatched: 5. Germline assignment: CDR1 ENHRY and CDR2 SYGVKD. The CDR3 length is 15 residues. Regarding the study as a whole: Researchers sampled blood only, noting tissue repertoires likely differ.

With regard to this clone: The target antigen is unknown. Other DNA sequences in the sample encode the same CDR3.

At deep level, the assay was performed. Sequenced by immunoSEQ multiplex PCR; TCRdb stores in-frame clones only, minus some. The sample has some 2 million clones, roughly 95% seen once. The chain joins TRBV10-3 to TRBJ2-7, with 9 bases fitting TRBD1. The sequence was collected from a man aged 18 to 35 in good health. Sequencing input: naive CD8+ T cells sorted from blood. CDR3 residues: CAISETGQGPYEQYF. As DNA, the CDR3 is TGTGCCATCAGTGAAACGGGACAGGGACCCTACGAGCAGTACTTC.